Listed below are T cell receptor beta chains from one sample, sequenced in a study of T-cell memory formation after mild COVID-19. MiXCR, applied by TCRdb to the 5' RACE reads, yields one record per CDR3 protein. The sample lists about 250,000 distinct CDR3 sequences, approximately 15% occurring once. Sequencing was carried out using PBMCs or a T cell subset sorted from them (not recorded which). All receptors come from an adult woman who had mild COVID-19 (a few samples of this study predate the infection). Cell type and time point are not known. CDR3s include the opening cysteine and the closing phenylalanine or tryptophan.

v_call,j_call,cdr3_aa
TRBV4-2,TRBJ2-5,CASSQGNSRQETQYF
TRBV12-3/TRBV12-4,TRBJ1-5,CASSLGGGSRGNQPQHF
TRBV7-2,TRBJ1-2,CASSPEIGGYTF
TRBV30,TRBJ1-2,CAWSVQTVYGYTF
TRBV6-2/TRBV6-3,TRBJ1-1,CASRSPGWGEAFF
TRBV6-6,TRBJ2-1,CASNLLAEGGNEQFF
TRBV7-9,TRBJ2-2,CASSPGWGEGGELFF
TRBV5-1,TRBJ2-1,CATGTEVYNEQFF
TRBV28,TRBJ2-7,CASSLPPSFRYHEQYF
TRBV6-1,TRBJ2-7,CASTNPGGSNYEQYF
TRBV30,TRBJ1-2,CAWISRANYGYTF
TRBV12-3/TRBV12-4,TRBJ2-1,CASSSGNNEQFF
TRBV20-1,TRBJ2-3,CSATPRLATRDTQYF
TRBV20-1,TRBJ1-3,CSARMGESSGNTIYF
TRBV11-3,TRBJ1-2,CASSCRDRGEYGYTF
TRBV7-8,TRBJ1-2,CASSLTTVNYGYTF
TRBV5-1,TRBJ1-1,CASGLVPNTEAFF
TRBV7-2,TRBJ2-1,CASSLARLAGGKEQFF
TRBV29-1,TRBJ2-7,CSVGAWGEQYF
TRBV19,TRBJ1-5,CASSFPRSPMGNQPQHF
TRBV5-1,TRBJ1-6,CASSPRTDSSPLHF
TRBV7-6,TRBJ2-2,CASSLETGGQNTGELFF
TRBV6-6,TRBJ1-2,CASSPSPGQSILFYGYTF
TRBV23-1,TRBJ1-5,CASSQPDGHSNQPQHF
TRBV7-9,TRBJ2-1,CASSITSGRANEQFF
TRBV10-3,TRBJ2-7,CAISGDRAAYEQYF
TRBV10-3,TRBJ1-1,CAISVSGLNTEAFF
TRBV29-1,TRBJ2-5,CSARGHGRETQYF
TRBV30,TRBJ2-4,CAWSWDPRRGNIQYF
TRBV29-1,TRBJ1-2,CSVSQIYGYTF
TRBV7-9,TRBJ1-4,CASSLGQGTEKLFF
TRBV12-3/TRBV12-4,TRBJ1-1,CASSFGYDAFF